This TCR beta chain appears in the sequencing data of a study of shared clonotypes between healthy human individuals. Overall study: Per-donor plates numbered three CD4 naive, three CD4 memory, two CD8 naive and one CD8 memory.

Clones were sequenced by immunoSEQ multiplex PCR, and TCRdb holds only the in-frame ones, with some missing. The table shows about 2.3 million clones, with 85% to 95% occurring only once. This CDR3 is built from 13 residues. With 0 bases removed from V and 3 bases from J, the gap between germline ends came to 7 bases. CDR1 and CDR2 from the germline V gene are SGHDT and YYEEEE. Source material: naive CD4+ T cells from PBMCs. Indicated subset: CD45RA+ positively selected. The origin of this receptor is a man younger than 30 in good health. Some clones in this sample may be carry-over from other donors' samples. This rearrangement joins TRBV5-6 to TRBJ2-7; D is unresolved. CDR3 sequence: CASSLGLYYEQYF. The CDR3, as DNA: TGTGCCAGCAGCTTGGGACTCTACTACGAGCAGTACTTC. Looking up the rest from reference TRBV5-6 and TRBJ2-7 gives the full variable domain: DAGVTQSPTHLIKTRGQQVTLRCSPKSGHDTVSWYQQALGQGPQFIFQYYEEEERQRGNFPDRFSGHQFPNYSSELNVNALLLGDSALYLCASSLGLYYEQYFGPGTRLTVT.